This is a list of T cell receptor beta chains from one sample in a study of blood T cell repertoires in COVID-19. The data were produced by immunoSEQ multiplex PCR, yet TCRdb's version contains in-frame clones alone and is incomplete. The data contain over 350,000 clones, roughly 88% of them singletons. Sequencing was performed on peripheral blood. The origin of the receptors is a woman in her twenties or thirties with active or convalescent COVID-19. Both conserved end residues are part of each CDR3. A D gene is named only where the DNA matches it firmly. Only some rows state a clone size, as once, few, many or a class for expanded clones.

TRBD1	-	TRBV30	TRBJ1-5	CAWSPTGGQPQHF	TGTGCCTGGAGTCCAACAGGGGGACAGCCCCAGCATTTT
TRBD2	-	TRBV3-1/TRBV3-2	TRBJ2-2	CASSQEVTSGRVRGTGELFF	TGTGCCAGCAGCCAAGAGGTCACTAGCGGGAGGGTTCGGGGCACCGGGGAGCTGTTTTTT
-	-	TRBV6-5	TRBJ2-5	CASSRTQETQYF	TGTGCCAGCAGTCGGACTCAAGAGACCCAGTACTTC
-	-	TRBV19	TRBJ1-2	CASSIGGANYGYTF	TGTGCCAGTAGTATCGGGGGAGCTAACTATGGCTACACCTTC
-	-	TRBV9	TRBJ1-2	CASSVGRVKEGYTF	TGTGCCAGCAGCGTAGGCAGGGTGAAGGAAGGCTACACCTTC
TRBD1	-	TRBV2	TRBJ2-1	CASRDRGPYNEQFF	TGTGCCAGCAGGGACAGGGGGCCCTACAATGAGCAGTTCTTC
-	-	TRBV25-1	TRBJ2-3	CASSDSVKPDTQYF	TGTGCCAGCAGTGATAGCGTAAAACCAGATACGCAGTATTTT
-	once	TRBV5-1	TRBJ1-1	CASGTRLSEAFF	TGCGCCAGCGGGACTCGACTTTCCGAAGCTTTCTTT
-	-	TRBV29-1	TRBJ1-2	CSVEDSVSLGAGGYTF	TGCAGCGTTGAAGATTCGGTATCGTTGGGGGCTGGTGGCTACACCTTC
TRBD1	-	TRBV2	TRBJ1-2	CASSERDRVPSNYGYTF	TGTGCCAGCAGTGAAAGGGACAGGGTTCCTTCTAACTATGGCTACACCTTC
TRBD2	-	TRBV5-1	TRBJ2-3	CASSSGLAGTAGTQYF	TGCGCCAGCAGCTCGGGACTAGCGGGGACAGCCGGTACGCAGTATTTT
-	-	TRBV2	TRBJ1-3	CASSGAGTGNTIYF	TGTGCCAGCAGTGGGGCAGGAACTGGAAACACCATATATTTT
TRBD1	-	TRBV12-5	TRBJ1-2	CASGRPGTGFYGYTF	TGTGCTAGTGGCAGACCGGGGACAGGGTTTTATGGCTACACCTTC
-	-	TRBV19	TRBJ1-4	CASSPPRGGWGEKLFF	TGTGCCAGTAGTCCTCCGCGGGGGGGCTGGGGTGAAAAACTGTTTTTT
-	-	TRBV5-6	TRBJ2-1	CASSLRGAGYNEQFF	TGTGCCAGCAGCTTGCGAGGTGCTGGGTACAATGAGCAGTTCTTC
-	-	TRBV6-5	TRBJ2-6	CASRLLGANVLTF	TGTGCCAGCAGACTACTTGGAGCCAACGTCCTGACTTTC